Listed below are T cell receptor beta chains from one sample, sequenced in a study of blood T cell repertoires in COVID-19. TCRdb keeps only in-frame clones here, not all; method: immunoSEQ multiplex PCR. Altogether 200,000 to 250,000 clones are present, 80% to 90% being singletons, with the ten largest covering about 3.5%. The sample comprised PBMCs or T cells enriched from blood (not recorded which). The receptor source for this set is a woman under 30 in a cohort exposed to, infected with or recovered from COVID-19 (not recorded which). The CDR3 runs from the conserved cysteine through the conserved F or W. The D gene is left open where the match is weak. Rows give clone size only sometimes, using once, few, many, or a class for an expanded clone.

length | J | D | V | size | DNA | CDR3
14 | TRBJ2-1 | . | TRBV15 | . | TGTGCCACCAGAAACAGCGGAAGGTACAATGAGCAGTTCTTC | CATRNSGRYNEQFF
14 | TRBJ2-3 | . | TRBV5-1 | . | TGCGCCAGCAGCCGTGACAGGGAGGCAGATACGCAGTATTTT | CASSRDREADTQYF
14 | TRBJ2-7 | . | TRBV28 | once | TGTGCCAGCAGTCAGGACAGGGAGGGATACGAGCAGTACTTC | CASSQDREGYEQYF
14 | TRBJ1-1 | . | TRBV11-3 | once | TGTGCCAGCAGCCCCCTAGAGGGACATGTTGAAGCTTTCTTT | CASSPLEGHVEAFF
17 | TRBJ2-2 | TRBD2 | TRBV11-3 | . | TGTGCCAGCAGCTTCTCGACTAGCACCCTGTCTTCCGGGGAGCTGTTTTTT | CASSFSTSTLSSGELFF
14 | TRBJ2-2 | TRBD2 | TRBV5-6 | . | TGTGCCAGCAGCTTGGCGGGGGGGACCGGGGAGCTGTTTTTT | CASSLAGGTGELFF
16 | TRBJ2-1 | TRBD2 | TRBV28 | . | TGTGCCAGCAGTTTGTCTAGCGGGGGGATGCTGAATGAGCAGTTCTTC | CASSLSSGGMLNEQFF
16 | TRBJ2-5 | TRBD2 | TRBV27 | . | TGTGCCAGCAGTTTAGCCCTTAGCGGGGGGGTGGAGACCCAGTACTTC | CASSLALSGGVETQYF
14 | TRBJ1-5 | . | TRBV2 | . | TGTGCCAGCAGTCGACGGGAAAGCAATCAGCCCCAGCATTTT | CASSRRESNQPQHF
14 | TRBJ1-2 | . | TRBV3-1/TRBV3-2 | . | TGTGCCAGCAGCCAAGAGGAGCGTCTCTATGGCTACACCTTC | CASSQEERLYGYTF
15 | TRBJ2-4 | TRBD1 | TRBV27 | few | TGTGCCAGCAGCCAAAATGGACAGGGAAGAAACATTCAGTACTTC | CASSQNGQGRNIQYF
18 | TRBJ2-3 | TRBD1 | TRBV19 | . | TGTGCCAGCCGCGCTCGGGCTCGGGCGTGGACAGGGGCCGATACGCAGTATTTT | CASRARARAWTGADTQYF
11 | TRBJ1-1 | . | TRBV3-1/TRBV3-2 | . | TGTGCCAGCGGAGTGAACACTGAAGCTTTCTTT | CASGVNTEAFF
16 | TRBJ2-7 | . | TRBV21-1 | . | TGTGCCAGCAGCAAAGAGGAGTTTCAACGTCGGTACGAGCAGTACTTC | CASSKEEFQRRYEQYF
14 | TRBJ2-7 | . | TRBV28 | . | TGTGCCAGCAGTTTCCAGGGACAAGTCTACGAGCAGTACTTC | CASSFQGQVYEQYF
17 | TRBJ2-3 | . | TRBV5-1 | . | TGCGCCAGCACCGGGCCGGGACTCCTTACGCACACAGATACGCAGTATTTT | CASTGPGLLTHTDTQYF
16 | TRBJ1-3 | TRBD1 | TRBV24-1 | . | TGTGCCACCAGTGAGCCCGGGACAGGGACCGGAAACACCATATATTTT | CATSEPGTGTGNTIYF
15 | TRBJ2-1 | TRBD1 | TRBV10-1 | . | TGCGCCAGCGGGAATCGGACAGGGCCCTACAATGAGCAGTTCTTC | CASGNRTGPYNEQFF